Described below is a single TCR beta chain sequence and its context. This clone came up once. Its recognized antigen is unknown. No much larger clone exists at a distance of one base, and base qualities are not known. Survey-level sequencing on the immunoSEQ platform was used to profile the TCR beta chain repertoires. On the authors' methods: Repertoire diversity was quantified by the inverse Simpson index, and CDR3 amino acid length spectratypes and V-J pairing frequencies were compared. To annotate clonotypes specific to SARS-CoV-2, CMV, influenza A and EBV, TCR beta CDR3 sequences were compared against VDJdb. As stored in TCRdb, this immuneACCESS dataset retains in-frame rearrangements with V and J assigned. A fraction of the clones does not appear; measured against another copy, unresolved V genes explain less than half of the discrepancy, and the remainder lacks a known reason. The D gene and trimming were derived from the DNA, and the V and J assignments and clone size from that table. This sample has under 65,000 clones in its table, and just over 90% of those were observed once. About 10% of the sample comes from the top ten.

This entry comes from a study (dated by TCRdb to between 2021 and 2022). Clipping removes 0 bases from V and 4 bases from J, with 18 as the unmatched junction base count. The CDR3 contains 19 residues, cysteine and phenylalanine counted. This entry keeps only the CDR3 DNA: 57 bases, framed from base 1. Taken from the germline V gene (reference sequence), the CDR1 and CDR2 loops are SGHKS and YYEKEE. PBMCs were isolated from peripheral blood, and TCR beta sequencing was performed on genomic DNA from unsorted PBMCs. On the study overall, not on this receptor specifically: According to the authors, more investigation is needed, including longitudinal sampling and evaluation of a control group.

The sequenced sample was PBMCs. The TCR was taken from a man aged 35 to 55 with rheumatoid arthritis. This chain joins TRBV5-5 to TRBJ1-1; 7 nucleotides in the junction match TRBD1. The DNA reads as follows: TGTGCCAGCAGCTTGGGAGTAGGCTGGCAGGGGGTCGGGGGCACTGAAGCTTTCTTT. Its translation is CASSLGVGWQGVGGTEAFF.